Below are 5 T cell receptor beta chains sequenced from a single sample in a study of metastatic and nonmetastatic thyroid tumors. TCRdb reanalyzed the PCR reads via MiXCR. The table lists 21,000 or so clones, 20% to 25% of them singletons. Every patient underwent thyroid surgery untreated. Material: tumor tissue. Every receptor here comes from a female donor with papillary thyroid cancer or a benign thyroid nodule (not recorded which). Some clones in this sample may be carry-over from other donors' samples.

This clone came up once. This sequence may be a read error, since a much larger clone differs from it by one base. The chain recombines TRBV7-2 with TRBJ2-1; maybe TRBD2 (6 bases). CDR1 and CDR2 (germline): SGHTA, FQGNSA. The CDR3 spans 11 residues. DNA for the CDR3: TGTGCCCGCAGCTTAGGAGGGGTTTGGTTCTTC. Translated: CARSLGGVWFF.

This clone was observed a few times. The chain recombines TRBV2 with TRBJ2-3; 7 positions match TRBD1. The CDR3 extends over 15 amino acids. CDR1 is SNHLY, CDR2 FYNNEI, per germline. Trimming removed 6 bases from V and 3 bases from J; junction bases left unmatched: 9. CDR3 residues: CASSDDRVFTDTQYF. CDR3 coding DNA: TGTGCCAGCAGCGATGACAGGGTTTTTACAGATACGCAGTATTTT.

The table lists this clone with many counts. V and J are TRBV20-1 and TRBJ2-5, with D unresolved. CDR3 length: 13 residues. CDR1 and CDR2 from the germline V gene are DFQATT and SNEGSKA (reference sequence). Trimming took off 3 bases at V and 0 bases at J, with 8 bases between the two ends. CDR3 coding DNA: TGCAGTGCTAGGGTTCTGTACCAAGAGACCCAGTACTTC. Translating it yields CSARVLYQETQYF.

This chain joins TRBV3-1 and TRBJ1-2; D remains unclear. Trimming took 3 bases from V and 6 from J, leaving 8 bases between them. The CDR3 has 12 residues. Looked up from germline, CDR1 is LGHDT and CDR2 is YNNKEL (reference sequence). The CDR3 nucleotides are TGTGCCAGCAGCCAGCGCTCACATGGCTACACCTTC. Its protein product is CASSQRSHGYTF.

The rearrangement joins TRBV5-1 to TRBJ2-7; TRBD2 matches 9 bases. Unmatched junction bases numbered 17, after V lost 4 bases and J lost 9 bases. This CDR3 contains 16 residues. Germline loops: CDR1 SGHRS, CDR2 YFSETQ. The CDR3 here is CASSPWTSVSTDTQYF. The CDR3 bases are TGCGCCAGCAGCCCCTGGACTAGCGTAAGCACAGATACGCAGTACTTC.